This T cell receptor (beta chain) was profiled in a study of blood T cell repertoires in COVID-19. Whole-study context: Donors in the United States, Italy and Spain gave samples during acute or convalescent COVID-19. PBMCs, B-cell-depleted T cells, or T cells provided the cDNA or gDNA that made up the material.

There are 15 residues in the CDR3. Germline assignment: CDR1 SGHRS and CDR2 YFSETQ. V was clipped by 0 bases and J by 5 bases; unmatched bases: 2. Original processing notes: Nucleated cell counts were estimated from reference gene primer amplification. The protocol was immunoSEQ multiplex PCR, while the TCRdb copy is restricted to in-frame clones and leaves out a portion. D and trimming come from the DNA, and the V and J calls and clone size come from that table. The sample lists about 81,000 clones, around 90% occurring once. The sequence was collected from a man between 65 and 85 years old with acute or convalescent COVID-19. Sample: peripheral blood. V is TRBV5-1 and J is TRBJ1-6, with TRBD1 matching 7 bases. CDR3 loop: CASSLGGQNNSPLHF. The DNA for the CDR3 is TGCGCCAGCAGCTTGGGGGGACAGAATAATTCACCCCTCCACTTT. Drawing the rest from reference TRBV5-1 and TRBJ1-6, the complete variable domain is KAGVTQTPRYLIKTRGQQVTLSCSPISGHRSVSWYQQTPGQGLQFLFEYFSETQRNKGNFPGRFSGRQFSNSRSEMNVSTLELGDSALYLCASSLGGQNNSPLHFGNGTRLTVT.